One TCR beta chain is described in this entry. Its cognate antigen is unknown. One end of the junction is discordant with germline, which a read error may explain. The data originate from a study of tumor and adjacent non-tumor tissue in lung cancer. Study findings and constraints: Significantly higher TCR diversity was found in tumor than normal lung.

Germline V gene lookup returns CDR1 MDHEN and CDR2 SYDVKM. The CDR3 is 14 residues long. A modified ARM-PCR protocol with three rounds of nested PCR amplified TCRbeta. TCRdb re-called the multiplex PCR reads through MiXCR, storing one row per CDR3 protein. Of 60,000 or so distinct CDR3 sequences in the sample, about 61% are singletons; the top ten hold roughly 35%. The template was RNA from unsorted bulk tissue. The normal lung tissue was taken more than 3 cm from the tumor edge. V gene TRBV28 combines with J gene TRBJ2-3; weak D call: TRBD1 (5 bases). The DNA end is more similar to TRBJ2-7, so the J call may be wrong. The sequenced material came from distant non-tumor lung tissue. The TCR was taken from a man aged 70 or older with non-small cell lung cancer. CDR3 sequence reads: CGSSFVQGTDTQYF. The CDR3 DNA reads TGTGGCAGCAGTTTCGTTCAGGGCACAGATACGCAGTACTTC.